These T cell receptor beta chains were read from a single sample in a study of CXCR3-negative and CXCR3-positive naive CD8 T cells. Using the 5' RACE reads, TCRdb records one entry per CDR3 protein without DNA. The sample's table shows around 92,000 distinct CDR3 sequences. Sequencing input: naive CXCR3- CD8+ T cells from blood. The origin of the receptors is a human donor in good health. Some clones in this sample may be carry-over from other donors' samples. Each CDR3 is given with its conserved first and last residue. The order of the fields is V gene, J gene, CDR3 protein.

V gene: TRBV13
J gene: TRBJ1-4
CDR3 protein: CASSPRQGPSATNEKLFF

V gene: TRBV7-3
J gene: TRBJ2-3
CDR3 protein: CASSSDYATQYF

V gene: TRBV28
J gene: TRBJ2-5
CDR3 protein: CASSFLGQQRETQYF

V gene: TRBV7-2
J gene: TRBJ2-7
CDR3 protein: CASSLIGDRYYEQYF

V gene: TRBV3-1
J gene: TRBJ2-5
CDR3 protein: CASSQAYEIYQETQYF

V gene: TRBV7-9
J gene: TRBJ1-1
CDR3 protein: CASTGVMNTEAFF

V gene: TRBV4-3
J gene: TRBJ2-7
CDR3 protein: CASSPDRGYEQYF

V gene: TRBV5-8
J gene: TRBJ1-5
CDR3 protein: CASSYPFGQPNQPQHF

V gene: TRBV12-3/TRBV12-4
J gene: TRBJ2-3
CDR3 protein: CASSPFGGDTQYF

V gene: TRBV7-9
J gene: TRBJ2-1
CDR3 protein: CASSSFDPSGPYNEQLF

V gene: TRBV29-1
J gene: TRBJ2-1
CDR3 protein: CSVEAHHRTRLPEQFF

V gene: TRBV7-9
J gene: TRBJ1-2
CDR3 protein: CASSQPGTATGGYTF

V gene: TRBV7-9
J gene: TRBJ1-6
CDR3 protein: CASSGQITDSPLHF

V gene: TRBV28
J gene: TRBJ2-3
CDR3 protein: CASSLSDSPDTQYF

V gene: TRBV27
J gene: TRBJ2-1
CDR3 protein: CASSSLGSYNEQFF

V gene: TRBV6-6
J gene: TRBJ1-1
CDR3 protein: CASSYSQDTNTEAFF

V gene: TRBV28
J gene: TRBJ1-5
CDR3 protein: CASSLQPDRGLSNQPQHF

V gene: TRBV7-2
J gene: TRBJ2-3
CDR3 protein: CASSLFGWDASPQTDTQYF

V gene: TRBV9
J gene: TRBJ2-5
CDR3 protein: CASSVSGAQETQYF

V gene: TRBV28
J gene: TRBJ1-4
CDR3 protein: CASSLGGYEKLFF

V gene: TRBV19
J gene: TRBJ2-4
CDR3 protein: CATSVGHIQYF

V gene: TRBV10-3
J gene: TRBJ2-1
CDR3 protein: CAISEDPNNEQFF